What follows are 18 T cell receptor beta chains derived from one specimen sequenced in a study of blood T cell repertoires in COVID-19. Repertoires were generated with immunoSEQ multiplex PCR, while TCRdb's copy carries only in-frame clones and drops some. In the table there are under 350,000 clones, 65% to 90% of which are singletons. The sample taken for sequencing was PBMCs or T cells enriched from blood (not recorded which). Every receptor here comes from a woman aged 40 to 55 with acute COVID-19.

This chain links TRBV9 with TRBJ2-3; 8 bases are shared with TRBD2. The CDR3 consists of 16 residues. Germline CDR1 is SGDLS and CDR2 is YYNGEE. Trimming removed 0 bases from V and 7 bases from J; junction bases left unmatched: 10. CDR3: CASSVATGGPGNTQYF. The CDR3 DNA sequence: TGTGCCAGCAGCGTAGCTACGGGGGGGCCGGGTAATACGCAGTATTTT.

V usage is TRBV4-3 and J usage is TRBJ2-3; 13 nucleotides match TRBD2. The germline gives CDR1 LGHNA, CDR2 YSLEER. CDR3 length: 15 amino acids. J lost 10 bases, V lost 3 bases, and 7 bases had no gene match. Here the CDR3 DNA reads TGCGCCAGCAGCCAGACTAGCGGGGGGAGCTTCCCGCAGTATTTT. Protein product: CASSQTSGGSFPQYF.

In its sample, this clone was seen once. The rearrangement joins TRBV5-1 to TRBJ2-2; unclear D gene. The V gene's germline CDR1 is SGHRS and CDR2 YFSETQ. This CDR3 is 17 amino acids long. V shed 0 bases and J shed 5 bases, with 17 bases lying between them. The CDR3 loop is CASSLEGVTLKTGELFF. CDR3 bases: TGCGCCAGCAGCTTGGAAGGAGTTACATTAAAGACCGGGGAGCTGTTTTTT.

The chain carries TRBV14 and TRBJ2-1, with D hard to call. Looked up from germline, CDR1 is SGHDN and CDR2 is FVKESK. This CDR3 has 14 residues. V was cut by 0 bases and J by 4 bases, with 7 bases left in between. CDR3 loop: CASSQENSYNEQFF. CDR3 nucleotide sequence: TGTGCCAGCAGCCAAGAAAACAGTTACAATGAGCAGTTCTTC. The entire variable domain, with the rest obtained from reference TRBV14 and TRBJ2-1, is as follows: EAGVTQFPSHSVIEKGQTVTLRCDPISGHDNLYWYRRVMGKEIKFLLHFVKESKQDESGMPNNRFLAERTGGTYSTLKVQPAELEDSGVYFCASSQENSYNEQFFGPGTRLTVL.

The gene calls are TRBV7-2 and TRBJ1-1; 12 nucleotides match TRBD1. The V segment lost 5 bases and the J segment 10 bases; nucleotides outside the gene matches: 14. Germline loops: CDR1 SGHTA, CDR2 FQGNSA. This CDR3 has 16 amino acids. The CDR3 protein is CASSEQPRDRGQRAFF. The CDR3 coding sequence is TGTGCCAGCAGCGAACAACCCCGGGACAGGGGGCAACGAGCTTTCTTT.

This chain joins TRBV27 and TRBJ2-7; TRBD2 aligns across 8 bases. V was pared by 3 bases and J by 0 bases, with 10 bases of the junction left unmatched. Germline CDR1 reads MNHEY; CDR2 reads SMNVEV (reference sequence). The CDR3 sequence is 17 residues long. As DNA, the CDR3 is TGTGCCAGCAGTTTTACCATTCCGACTAGCGTCTCCTACGAGCAGTACTTC. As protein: CASSFTIPTSVSYEQYF.

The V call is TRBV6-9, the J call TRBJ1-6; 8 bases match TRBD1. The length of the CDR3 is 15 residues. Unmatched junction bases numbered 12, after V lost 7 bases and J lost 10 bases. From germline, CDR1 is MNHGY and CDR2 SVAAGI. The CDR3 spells CASTEGGRGPSPLHF. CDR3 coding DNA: TGTGCCAGCACCGAGGGGGGCAGGGGGCCCTCACCCCTCCACTTT.

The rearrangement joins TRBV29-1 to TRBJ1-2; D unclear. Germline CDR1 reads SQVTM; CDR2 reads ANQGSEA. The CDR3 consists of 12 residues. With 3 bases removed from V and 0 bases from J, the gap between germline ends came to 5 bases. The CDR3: CSVDAANYGYTF. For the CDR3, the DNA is TGCAGCGTTGACGCAGCTAACTATGGCTACACCTTC.

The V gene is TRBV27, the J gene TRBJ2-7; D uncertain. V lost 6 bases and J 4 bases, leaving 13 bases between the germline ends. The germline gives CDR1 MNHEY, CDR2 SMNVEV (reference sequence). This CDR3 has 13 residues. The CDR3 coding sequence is TGTGCCAGCAGACTCGACCAGAGGTACGAGCAGTACTTC. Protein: CASRLDQRYEQYF.

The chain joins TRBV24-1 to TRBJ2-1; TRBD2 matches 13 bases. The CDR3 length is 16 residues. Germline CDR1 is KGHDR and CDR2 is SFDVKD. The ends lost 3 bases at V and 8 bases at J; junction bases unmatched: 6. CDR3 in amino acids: CATSDPGLAGADEQFF. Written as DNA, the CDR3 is TGTGCCACCAGTGATCCAGGACTAGCGGGAGCGGATGAGCAGTTCTTC.

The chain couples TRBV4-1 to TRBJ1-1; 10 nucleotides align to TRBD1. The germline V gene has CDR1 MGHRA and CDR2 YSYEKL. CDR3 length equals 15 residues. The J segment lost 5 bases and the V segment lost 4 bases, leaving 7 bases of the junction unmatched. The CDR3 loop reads CASSRDGQGGTEAFF. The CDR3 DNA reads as TGCGCCAGCAGCCGGGATGGACAGGGGGGGACTGAAGCTTTCTTT.

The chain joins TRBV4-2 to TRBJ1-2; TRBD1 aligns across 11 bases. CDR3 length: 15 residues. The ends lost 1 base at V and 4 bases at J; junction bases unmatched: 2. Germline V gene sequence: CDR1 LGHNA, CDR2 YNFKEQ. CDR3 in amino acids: CASSQAGQGAYGYTF. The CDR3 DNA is TGTGCCAGCAGCCAAGCCGGACAGGGGGCCTATGGCTACACCTTC.

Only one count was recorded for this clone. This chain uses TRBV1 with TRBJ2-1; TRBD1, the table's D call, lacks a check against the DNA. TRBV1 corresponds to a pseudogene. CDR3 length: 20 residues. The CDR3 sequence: CTSSQALHYPPQGSYNEQFF. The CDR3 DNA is TGCACCAGCAGCCAAGCTTTGCACTATCCCCCCCAGGGTTCCTACAATGAGCAGTTCTTC.

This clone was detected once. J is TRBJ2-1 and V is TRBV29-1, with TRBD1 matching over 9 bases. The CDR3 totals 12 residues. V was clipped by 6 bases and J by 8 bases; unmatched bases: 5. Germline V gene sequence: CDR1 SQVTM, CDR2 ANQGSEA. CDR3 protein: CSVRQGEHEQFF. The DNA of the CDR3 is TGCAGCGTCAGACAGGGGGAGCATGAGCAGTTCTTC.

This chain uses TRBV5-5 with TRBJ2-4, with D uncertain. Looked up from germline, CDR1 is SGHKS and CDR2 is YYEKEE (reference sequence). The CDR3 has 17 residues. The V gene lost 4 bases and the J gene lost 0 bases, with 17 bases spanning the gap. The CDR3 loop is CASSVFSVIRAKNIQYF. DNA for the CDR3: TGTGCCAGCAGCGTATTCTCTGTTATCCGAGCCAAAAACATTCAGTACTTC.

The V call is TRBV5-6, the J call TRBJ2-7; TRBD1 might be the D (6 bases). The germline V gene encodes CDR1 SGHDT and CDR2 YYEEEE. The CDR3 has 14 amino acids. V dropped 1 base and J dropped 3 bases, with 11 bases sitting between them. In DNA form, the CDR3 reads TGTGCCAGCAGCTTGCGTTGGACAGACTACGAGCAGTACTTC. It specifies CASSLRWTDYEQYF.

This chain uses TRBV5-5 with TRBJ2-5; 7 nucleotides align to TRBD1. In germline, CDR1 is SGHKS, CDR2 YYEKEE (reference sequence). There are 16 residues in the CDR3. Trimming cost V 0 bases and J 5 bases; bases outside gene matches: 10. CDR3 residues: CASSLVLQGRGETQYF. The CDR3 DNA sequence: TGTGCCAGCAGCTTGGTCTTACAGGGGAGAGGGGAGACCCAGTACTTC.

This CDR3 reads CSVDQGSTDTQYF. The DNA for the CDR3 is TGCAGCGTTGATCAGGGTTCCACAGATACGCAGTATTTT. The rearrangement links TRBV29-1 to TRBJ2-3; tentatively, D is TRBD1 (5 bases). Trimming pared 3 bases from V and 2 bases from J, leaving 9 bases between. Germline V gene lookup returns CDR1 SQVTM and CDR2 ANQGSEA. This CDR3 is 13 amino acids long.